This T cell receptor beta chain was identified in a study of cytomegalovirus exposure and HLA in healthy donors. At sampling all donors were nominally healthy, likely with unrecorded immune exposures. Points on this clone: The antigen remains undetermined.

Amplification used 60 Vbeta primers and 13 Jbeta primers. Data came from immunoSEQ multiplex PCR; TCRdb stores just in-frame clones and leaves some out. The sample includes about 130,000 clones, around 80% seen only once; the top ten take over 10%. This CDR3 contains 13 residues. V was shortened by 2 bases and J by 5 bases, with 9 bases between the two germline ends. CDR1 is SQVTM and CDR2 is ANQGSEA in the germline V gene. Notes on the study in general: A later analysis reported that several of the most significant clusters appeared to be linked to common viral pathogens, among them Epstein-Barr virus. Cytomegalovirus-associated status was assigned to about 170 TCR beta chains.

Material for sequencing was PBMCs. The source is a woman aged 55-75 years in good health and CMV-seropositive. The chain couples TRBV29-1 to TRBJ2-2, with D perhaps TRBD1 (6 bases). This CDR3 is CSVEQGNTGELFF. The CDR3, as DNA: TGCAGCGTTGAACAGGGGAATACCGGGGAGCTGTTTTTT.